These T cell receptor beta chains were read from a single sample in a study of shared clonotypes between healthy human individuals. Sequencing was performed with immunoSEQ multiplex PCR; in TCRdb, only in-frame clones are kept and a portion is missing. The repertoire holds over 1.4 million clones, with roughly 96% as singletons. Sequencing input: naive CD4+ T cells sorted from blood. The receptors here all came from a man aged 30 to 45 in good health. The CDR3 runs from the conserved cysteine through the conserved F or W. Each record gives: J gene, clone size, V gene, CDR3 length, D gene, CDR3 protein, CDR3 DNA. The D gene is left open where the match is weak. Some rows mark clone size as missing; the rest say once, few, many or name a class of expanded clone.

>TRBJ2-7|NA|TRBV6-1|14|NA
CASSRLGAGGEQYF
TGTGCCAGCAGCCGACTAGGGGCTGGAGGCGAGCAGTACTTC
>TRBJ2-7|NA|TRBV7-6|16|NA
CASKLGPGRVGYEQYF
TGTGCCAGCAAACTAGGCCCGGGCAGGGTTGGGTACGAGCAGTACTTC
>TRBJ2-3|NA|TRBV29-1|12|NA
CSVGQGPDTQYF
TGCAGCGTTGGGCAGGGCCCAGATACGCAGTATTTT
>TRBJ2-6|NA|TRBV15|17|TRBD1
CATSRNRGDSGANVLTF
TGTGCCACCAGCAGGAACAGGGGCGACTCTGGGGCCAACGTCCTGACTTTC
>TRBJ2-7|NA|TRBV14|16|NA
CASSQGGGGNPYEQYF
TGTGCCAGCAGCCAAGGGGGTGGCGGAAACCCCTACGAGCAGTACTTC
>TRBJ2-3|NA|TRBV12-5|15|TRBD1
CASGEDRVGTDTQYF
TGTGCTAGTGGTGAGGACAGGGTAGGCACAGATACGCAGTATTTT
>TRBJ2-7|NA|TRBV14|15|TRBD2
CASSHPAGDFYEQYF
TGTGCCAGCAGCCATCCAGCGGGAGACTTTTACGAGCAGTACTTC
>TRBJ2-2|NA|TRBV5-4|17|NA
CASSLTSSARNTGELFF
TGTGCCAGCAGCCTGACATCTAGCGCACGGAACACCGGGGAGCTGTTTTTT
>TRBJ2-1|NA|TRBV14|18|TRBD1
CASSQGAPRRGLSNEQFF
TGTGCCAGCAGCCAAGGGGCCCCTAGAAGGGGGCTATCAAATGAGCAGTTCTTC
>TRBJ1-1|NA|TRBV29-1|15|NA
CSVGLERIGRYRAFF
TGCAGCGTTGGCCTTGAGCGGATCGGCCGCTACCGAGCTTTCTTT
>TRBJ2-5|NA|TRBV6-1|11|NA
CASSGLASQYF
TGTGCCAGCTCCGGGCTCGCATCCCAGTACTTC
>TRBJ1-3|NA|TRBV20-1|11|NA
CSCSSGNTIYF
TGCAGCTGTAGCTCTGGAAACACCATATATTTT
>TRBJ2-7|once|TRBV7-2|17|NA
CASSSEARTRRAYEQYF
TGTGCCAGCAGCTCCGAAGCCAGAACACGGAGGGCCTACGAGCAGTACTTC
>TRBJ2-3|NA|TRBV7-2|14|NA
CASSIGPSTDTQYF
TGTGCCAGCAGCATCGGGCCAAGCACAGATACGCAGTATTTT
>TRBJ1-4|NA|TRBV7-9|13|NA
CASSPHGAEKLFF
TGTGCCAGCAGCCCACACGGCGCCGAAAAACTGTTTTTT
>TRBJ1-5|once|TRBV28|14|NA
CASSLLPANQPQHF
TGTGCCAGCAGTTTATTACCTGCTAATCAGCCCCAGCATTTT
>TRBJ2-1|NA|TRBV7-2|15|NA
CASSSRGPSYNEQFF
TGTGCCAGCAGCTCAAGGGGTCCTTCCTACAATGAGCAGTTCTTC
>TRBJ2-2|NA|TRBV30|13|NA
CAWSQAFTGELFF
TGTGCCTGGAGTCAAGCCTTCACCGGGGAGCTGTTTTTT
>TRBJ2-1|NA|TRBV11-3|16|TRBD2
CASSPRTSGRGNEQFF
TGTGCCAGCAGCCCCAGGACCAGCGGGAGGGGGAATGAGCAGTTCTTC
>TRBJ2-3|NA|TRBV7-9|15|TRBD1
CASSLDRGSTDTQYF
TGTGCCAGCAGCTTAGACAGGGGAAGCACAGATACGCAGTATTTT
>TRBJ2-1|NA|TRBV15|13|NA
CATSGRVLNEQFF
TGTGCCACCAGCGGCAGGGTTCTGAATGAGCAGTTCTTC
>TRBJ1-1|once|TRBV7-9|12|NA
CASSFMNTEAFF
TGTGCCAGCAGCTTTATGAACACTGAAGCTTTCTTT
>TRBJ2-5|NA|TRBV11-2|15|NA
CASSSGRRHQETQYF
TGTGCCAGCAGCTCGGGGCGGCGGCACCAAGAGACCCAGTACTTC
>TRBJ2-7|NA|TRBV5-8|14|TRBD1
CASSLNRGPYEQYF
TGTGCCAGCAGCTTAAACAGGGGACCCTACGAGCAGTACTTC
>TRBJ2-1|NA|TRBV7-9|13|NA
CASSLTQGNEQFF
TGTGCCAGCAGCCTAACACAGGGAAATGAGCAGTTCTTC
>TRBJ2-1|NA|TRBV7-7|13|TRBD2
CASSLGGSNEQFF
TGTGCCAGCAGCTTGGGCGGGAGTAATGAGCAGTTCTTC
>TRBJ1-1|NA|TRBV20-1|10|NA
CSARRGEAFF
TGCAGTGCTAGGAGGGGCGAAGCTTTCTTT
>TRBJ2-2|NA|TRBV9|16|TRBD1
CASSVEGQGFAGELFF
TGTGCCAGCAGCGTAGAGGGACAGGGTTTTGCCGGGGAGCTGTTTTTT
>TRBJ2-7|NA|TRBV9|17|TRBD2
CASSRVASGRSSYEQYF
TGTGCCAGCAGCAGGGTGGCTAGCGGGAGGAGCTCCTACGAGCAGTACTTC
>TRBJ1-2|once|TRBV7-9|11|NA
CASSWTVVYTF
TGTGCCAGCAGCTGGACGGTCGTCTACACCTTC
>TRBJ1-5|NA|TRBV19|14|NA
CASSIISFNQPQHF
TGTGCCAGTAGTATAATTAGTTTCAATCAGCCCCAGCATTTT
>TRBJ2-2|few|TRBV9|16|NA
CASTHGGSGNTGELFF
TGTGCCAGCACTCACGGAGGTAGCGGGAACACCGGGGAGCTGTTTTTT
>TRBJ1-1|NA|TRBV29-1|11|NA
CSAGRNTEAFF
TGCAGCGCCGGACGGAACACTGAAGCTTTCTTT
>TRBJ2-3|NA|TRBV6-5|15|TRBD2
CASSYRLAGTDTQYF
TGTGCCAGCAGTTACCGCCTAGCGGGCACAGATACGCAGTATTTT
>TRBJ2-3|NA|TRBV7-9|15|TRBD1
CASSKPGQSTDTQYF
TGTGCCAGCAGCAAGCCGGGACAGAGCACAGATACGCAGTATTTT
>TRBJ2-5|NA|TRBV15|14|TRBD2
CATSPRGGLETQYF
TGTGCCACCAGCCCCCGGGGAGGGCTAGAGACCCAGTACTTC
>TRBJ2-3|NA|TRBV2|14|TRBD1
CATSSATGMDTQYF
TGTGCCACCTCGTCCGCGACAGGGATGGATACGCAGTATTTT
>TRBJ1-1|NA|TRBV7-9|15|NA
CASSLGGQKNTEAFF
TGTGCCAGCAGCTTGGGCGGGCAGAAGAACACTGAAGCTTTCTTT
>TRBJ2-7|NA|TRBV5-4|14|TRBD2
CASSPSGTRDEQYF
TGTGCCAGCAGCCCGTCCGGGACTAGAGACGAGCAGTACTTC
>TRBJ2-1|NA|TRBV15|15|TRBD2
CATSRVAGGHYGQFF
TGTGCCACCAGCAGAGTGGCGGGAGGGCATTATGGGCAGTTCTTC
>TRBJ2-1|NA|TRBV7-2|19|TRBD2
CASSLLLGRLATSHNEQFF
TGTGCCAGCAGCTTATTACTTGGGAGACTAGCTACTTCCCACAATGAGCAGTTCTTC
>TRBJ1-2|once|TRBV7-9|18|NA
CASSRVPRVGDSNYGYTF
TGTGCCAGCAGCCGAGTTCCGCGTGTAGGAGATTCAAACTATGGCTACACCTTC
>TRBJ2-2|NA|TRBV14|16|TRBD1
CASSPWTGDNTGELFF
TGTGCCAGCAGCCCTTGGACAGGAGATAACACCGGGGAGCTGTTTTTT
>TRBJ2-1|once|TRBV6-1|14|NA
CASSESTRFAEQFF
TGTGCCAGCAGTGAATCTACCCGTTTCGCTGAGCAGTTCTTC
>TRBJ1-5|NA|TRBV28|13|NA
CASSTDGYQPQHF
TGTGCCAGCAGCACAGATGGCTATCAGCCCCAGCATTTT
>TRBJ2-7|NA|TRBV5-1|15|NA
CASSWGRGGVYEQYF
TGCGCCAGCAGCTGGGGGCGGGGAGGCGTATACGAGCAGTACTTC
>TRBJ2-7|NA|TRBV5-1|20|NA
CASSHRLGRVSSMRSYEQYF
TGCGCCAGCAGCCATAGACTCGGCCGTGTCAGCAGTATGAGGTCCTACGAGCAGTACTTC
>TRBJ2-7|NA|TRBV28|15|TRBD2
CASSFTSGSAYEQYF
TGTGCCAGCAGCTTTACTAGCGGGAGTGCCTACGAGCAGTACTTC
>TRBJ1-5|NA|TRBV2|14|NA
CASSETDSNQPQHF
TGTGCCAGCAGTGAGACAGATAGCAATCAGCCCCAGCATTTT
>TRBJ2-1|NA|TRBV10-1|15|TRBD1
CASSELSGQGVEQFF
TGCGCCAGCAGTGAGTTGTCGGGACAGGGGGTTGAGCAGTTCTTC
>TRBJ2-5|NA|TRBV5-4|13|NA
CASSLEGRETQYF
TGTGCCAGCAGCTTGGAGGGAAGAGAGACCCAGTACTTC
>TRBJ1-2|once|TRBV9|13|NA
CASSADTYYGYTF
TGTGCCAGCAGCGCCGACACCTACTATGGCTACACCTTC
>TRBJ1-5|NA|TRBV6-1|16|NA
CASSGIQGSQSQPQHF
TGTGCCAGCAGTGGGATACAGGGCAGTCAGAGTCAGCCCCAGCATTTT
>TRBJ1-1|NA|TRBV10-1|14|TRBD1
CASSPMTGGTEAFF
TGCGCCAGCAGTCCTATGACAGGGGGCACTGAAGCTTTCTTT
>TRBJ2-3|NA|TRBV19|13|TRBD1
CASTTTGVATQYF
TGTGCCAGTACCACGACAGGGGTGGCTACGCAGTATTTT
>TRBJ1-2|NA|TRBV5-4|16|NA
CASSSRADLGTYGYTF
TGTGCCAGCAGCTCACGTGCCGACCTCGGGACATATGGCTACACCTTC
>TRBJ2-5|NA|TRBV6-5|15|NA
CASSYSGRGEETQYF
TGTGCCAGCAGTTACTCGGGCAGGGGGGAAGAGACCCAGTACTTC